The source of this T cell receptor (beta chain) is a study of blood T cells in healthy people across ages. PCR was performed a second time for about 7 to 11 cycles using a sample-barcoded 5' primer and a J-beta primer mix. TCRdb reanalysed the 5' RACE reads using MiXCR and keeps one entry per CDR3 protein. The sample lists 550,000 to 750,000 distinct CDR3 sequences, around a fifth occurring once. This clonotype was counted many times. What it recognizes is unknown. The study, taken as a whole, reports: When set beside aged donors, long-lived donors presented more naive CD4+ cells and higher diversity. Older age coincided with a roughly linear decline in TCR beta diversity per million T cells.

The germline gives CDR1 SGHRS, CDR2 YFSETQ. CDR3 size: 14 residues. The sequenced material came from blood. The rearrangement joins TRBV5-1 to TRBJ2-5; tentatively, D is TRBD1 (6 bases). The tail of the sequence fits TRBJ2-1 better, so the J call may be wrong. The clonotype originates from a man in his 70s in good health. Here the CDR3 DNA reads TGCGCCAGCAGCTTGGTTTCAGGGGTCAATGAGCAGTTCTTC. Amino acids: CASSLVSGVNEQFF.